These 22 T cell receptor beta chains were sequenced from one sample in a study of blood T cell repertoires in COVID-19. Method: immunoSEQ multiplex PCR; TCRdb's copy keeps in-frame clones and lacks some. The repertoire holds a few hundred thousand clones, with 85% as singletons. Sequenced sample: peripheral blood. These TCRs come from a woman aged 18-29 years with acute or convalescent COVID-19.

V is TRBV9 and J is TRBJ1-5; TRBD1 is a possible D gene (5 bases). The CDR3 extends over 14 amino acids. Trimming removed 3 bases from V and 7 bases from J, with 14 bases in between. The germline CDR1 and CDR2 sequences are SGDLS and YYNGEE. CDR3 amino acids: CASSGGDGNQPQHF. CDR3 coding DNA: TGTGCCAGCAGCGGGGGGGACGGGAACCAGCCCCAGCATTTT.

This clone was detected once. J is TRBJ2-2 and V is TRBV15; 7 bases agree with TRBD2. V trimming: 1 base; J trimming: 7 bases; junction bases outside the gene matches: 9. There are 16 residues in the CDR3. CDR1 is LNHNV and CDR2 is YYDKDF in the germline V gene (reference sequence). The CDR3 DNA reads as TGTGCCACCAGCAGAGGGATAGCGGGCCTCCTCGGGGAGCTGTTTTTT. Translation: CATSRGIAGLLGELFF.

The V and J genes are TRBV19 and TRBJ2-5, with D possibly matching TRBD2 (5 bases). V was shortened by 3 bases and J by 3 bases, with 17 bases between the two germline ends. The CDR3 totals 16 residues. Germline V gene data show CDR1 as LNHDA and CDR2 as SQIVND (reference sequence). The CDR3 region is CASSILVASGEETQYF. The DNA of the CDR3 is TGTGCCAGTAGTATTTTAGTAGCGAGTGGGGAAGAGACCCAGTACTTC.

The V gene is TRBV19, the J gene TRBJ2-3; 7 bases agree with TRBD2. The CDR3 is 15 residues long. J lost 6 bases, V lost 8 bases, and 14 bases had no gene match. CDR1 and CDR2 from the germline V gene are LNHDA and SQIVND (reference sequence). The CDR3 nucleotides read TGTGCCAGTTCCAAATCGGCGGGAGCGGGGGATACGCAGTATTTT. This codes for CASSKSAGAGDTQYF.

This chain connects TRBV5-1 to TRBJ2-7; TRBD1 is a possible D gene (5 bases). There are 14 residues in the CDR3. The germline V and J ends were trimmed by 3 bases and 1 base, with 11 bases remaining between them. CDR1 is SGHRS, CDR2 YFSETQ, per germline. CDR3 DNA: TGCGCCAGCAGCTATGGGGCTTCATCCTACGAGCAGTACTTC. Protein: CASSYGASSYEQYF.

This chain connects TRBV15 to TRBJ1-6; D might be TRBD1 (5 bases). V gave up 0 bases and J gave up 6 bases, with 9 bases separating them. Germline loops: CDR1 LNHNV, CDR2 YYDKDF (reference sequence). The CDR3 extends over 15 amino acids. The CDR3 nucleotides are TGTGCCACCAGCAGAGACTTCGGGGGTAATTCACCCCTCCACTTT. Its translation: CATSRDFGGNSPLHF.

This chain links TRBV6-5 with TRBJ2-2; 7 positions match TRBD1. The germline gives CDR1 MNHEY, CDR2 SVGAGI. The ends lost 8 bases at V and 0 bases at J; junction bases unmatched: 6. This CDR3 region has 15 residues. The CDR3 DNA reads as TGTGCCAGCCGAAGGACAGGAACGAACACCGGGGAGCTGTTTTTT. This gives the protein CASRRTGTNTGELFF.

V is TRBV6-1 and J is TRBJ2-1, with D maybe TRBD1 (6 bases). CDR3 length: 16 residues. CDR1 is MNHNS and CDR2 is SASEGT in the germline V gene. Trimming stripped 2 bases from V and 6 bases from J, with 17 bases between. CDR3 DNA sequence: TGTGCCAGCAGTGAATCGGCCTGGACAGTACCCAATGAGCAGTTCTTC. Translated: CASSESAWTVPNEQFF.

The J gene is TRBJ1-1, the V gene TRBV2, with D uncertain. CDR3 length: 12 residues. Germline V gives CDR1 SNHLY, CDR2 FYNNEI. The V end lost 1 base, the J end lost 8 bases, and 8 bases lay between the germline ends. The CDR3 DNA reads as TGTGCCAGCAGTGAAGTCCAGTGGGAAGCTTTCTTT. The encoded protein is CASSEVQWEAFF.

CDR3 protein: CASNSRRGTEAFF. CDR3 DNA: TGTGCCAGTAATTCGAGGAGAGGGACTGAAGCTTTCTTT. The rearrangement links TRBV19 to TRBJ1-1, with unresolved D. Germline-derived CDR1 and CDR2 are LNHDA and SQIVND (reference sequence). This CDR3 has 13 amino acids. V was cut by 7 bases and J by 5 bases, with 14 bases left in between.

The chain employs TRBV4-2 and TRBJ2-7; D call uncertain. V was pared by 0 bases and J by 6 bases, with 6 bases between. Germline loops: CDR1 LGHNA, CDR2 YNFKEQ. The CDR3 is 12 amino acids. The CDR3 loop is CASSQDYGEQYF. The CDR3 DNA reads as TGTGCCAGCAGCCAAGATTACGGCGAGCAGTACTTC.

The rearrangement links TRBV3-1 (or the pseudogene TRBV3-2) to TRBJ1-4; TRBD1 aligns across 7 bases. CDR3 length: 15 amino acids. CDR1 and CDR2 from the germline V gene are LGHDT and YNNKEL (reference sequence). Unmatched junction bases numbered 10, after V lost 4 bases and J lost 8 bases. The CDR3, as DNA: TGTGCCAGCAGCCTCCGACAGGGCTCAATCGAAAAACTGTTTTTT. The encoded protein is CASSLRQGSIEKLFF.

The chain joins TRBV6-5 to TRBJ2-7; 9 bases match TRBD2. The germline V gene has CDR1 MNHEY and CDR2 SVGAGI. V gave up 2 bases and J gave up 7 bases; unmatched junction bases: 6. This CDR3 region has 14 residues. The CDR3 reads CASSYAWAGGEQYF. The CDR3 bases are TGTGCCAGCAGTTACGCGTGGGCGGGAGGGGAGCAGTACTTC.

This clone was detected only once. CDR3 amino acids: CASRIGRGDTEAFF. DNA of the CDR3: TGTGCCAGCAGGATAGGCAGGGGAGACACTGAAGCTTTCTTT. The rearrangement links TRBV28 to TRBJ1-1, with a weak D call TRBD1 (6 bases). There are 14 residues in the CDR3. The V gene's germline CDR1 is MDHEN and CDR2 SYDVKM. V lost 6 bases and J lost 3, with 14 bases in between.

This chain uses TRBV6-2 or TRBV6-3 with TRBJ2-1, with D perhaps TRBD1 (6 bases). Germline V CDR1 and CDR2: MNHEY, SVGEGT. The CDR3 sequence is 17 residues long. V lost 6 bases to trimming and J lost 4 bases, with 22 bases between them. DNA of the CDR3: TGTGCCAGCAGCCTCAACAGGGTAGGCCGTAAGTACAATGAGCAGTTCTTC. Its translation is CASSLNRVGRKYNEQFF.

The sample holds a few counts of this clone. J is TRBJ2-7 and V is TRBV5-1; 9 nucleotides align to TRBD1. The V segment lost 5 bases and the J segment 6 bases; nucleotides outside the gene matches: 9. CDR3 size: 14 residues. The germline gives CDR1 SGHRS, CDR2 YFSETQ. The CDR3 sequence is CASREGTGSLEQYF. The CDR3 region has the DNA TGCGCCAGCAGGGAGGGGACAGGGAGTCTCGAGCAGTACTTC.

This clone was seen once. J is TRBJ1-5 and V is TRBV5-6; D ambiguous. V lost 0 bases to trimming and J lost 4 bases, with 8 bases between them. CDR1 and CDR2 (germline): SGHDT, YYEEEE. The CDR3 contains 14 residues. CDR3 nucleotide sequence: TGTGCCAGCAGCTTGGGAAACAGTAATCAGCCCCAGCATTTT. Translating it yields CASSLGNSNQPQHF.

The genes are TRBV28 and TRBJ2-1, with a possible D match to TRBD2 (5 bases). The CDR3 extends over 14 amino acids. Germline CDR1 is MDHEN and CDR2 is SYDVKM. V was pared by 6 bases and J by 4 bases, with 13 bases between. The CDR3 DNA sequence: TGTGCCAGCAGAGTTTCTACTAGTTACAATGAGCAGTTCTTC. Protein: CASRVSTSYNEQFF.

The chain recombines TRBV11-2 with TRBJ1-6; perhaps TRBD1 as D (5 bases). Trimming shortened V by 0 bases and J by 8 bases, and 8 bases separated the two germline ends. This CDR3 is 14 amino acids long. Germline CDR1 and CDR2: SGHAT and FQNNGV. In nucleotides, the CDR3 is TGTGCCAGCAGCTTAGACTGGGGCTATTCACCCCTCCACTTT. It encodes CASSLDWGYSPLHF.

This clone is a singleton in its sample. The chain joins TRBV27 to TRBJ2-7; D is unclear. The V end lost 2 bases, the J end lost 7 bases, and 12 bases lay between the germline ends. The CDR3 spans 13 residues. In germline, CDR1 is MNHEY, CDR2 SMNVEV (reference sequence). Here the CDR3 DNA reads TGTGCCAGCAGTTTAGGTCCCGGGTGGGAGCAGTACTTC. Translated: CASSLGPGWEQYF.

The gene calls are TRBV24-1 and TRBJ2-1; 10 nucleotides match TRBD1. CDR1 is KGHDR, CDR2 SFDVKD, per germline. The CDR3 sequence is 13 residues long. V was clipped by 7 bases and J by 9 bases; unmatched bases: 5. CDR3 bases: TGTGCCACCAGGGACAGGGGGATAGGTGAGCAGTTCTTC. The encoded protein is CATRDRGIGEQFF.

The CDR3 DNA follows: TGCAGTGCTAGTAAGAGGAGGCAAACCACTGAAGCTTTCTTT. Translating gives CSASKRRQTTEAFF. The V and J genes are TRBV20-1 and TRBJ1-1; D not resolved. Per germline, CDR1 DFQATT and CDR2 SNEGSKA (reference sequence). Trimming shortened V by 3 bases and J by 4 bases, and 15 bases separated the two germline ends. This CDR3 spans 14 amino acids.